This T cell receptor (beta chain) was recovered during a study of CD8+ T cells in alopecia areata. Background on the study: Treated individuals took tofacitinib by mouth, 5 to 10 mg twice daily.

The CDR3 loop spans 12 amino acids. The V gene's germline CDR1 is GTSNPN and CDR2 SVGIG (reference sequence). Trimming cost V 3 bases and J 4 bases, with 9 bases left between them. Treatment meaning: oral pan-JAK inhibitor, 5-10 mg twice daily. RNA, once extracted, was reverse transcribed into cDNA for use as the sequencing template. This table comes from immunoSEQ multiplex PCR, and its TCRdb copy is limited to in-frame clones, with some not included. The sample includes about 180,000 clones, approximately 51% of them seen just once. The sample holds a few counts of this clone. Its matching antigen is unknown. General study results and limits: The study found tofacitinib significantly decreased scalp clonality and expanded CD8+ clones among the top 100. Possibly because of HLA-related factors, TCR sharing was less clear across patients than in mice.

The clonotype originates from a human donor with alopecia areata. The chain carries TRBV30 and TRBJ1-1; D not resolved. The material sequenced was CD8+ T cells sorted from blood, taken at approximately week 52, from a patient treated with tofacitinib. This CDR3 is CAWSAGSTEAFF. CDR3 coding DNA: TGTGCCTGGAGCGCCGGGAGCACTGAAGCTTTCTTT.